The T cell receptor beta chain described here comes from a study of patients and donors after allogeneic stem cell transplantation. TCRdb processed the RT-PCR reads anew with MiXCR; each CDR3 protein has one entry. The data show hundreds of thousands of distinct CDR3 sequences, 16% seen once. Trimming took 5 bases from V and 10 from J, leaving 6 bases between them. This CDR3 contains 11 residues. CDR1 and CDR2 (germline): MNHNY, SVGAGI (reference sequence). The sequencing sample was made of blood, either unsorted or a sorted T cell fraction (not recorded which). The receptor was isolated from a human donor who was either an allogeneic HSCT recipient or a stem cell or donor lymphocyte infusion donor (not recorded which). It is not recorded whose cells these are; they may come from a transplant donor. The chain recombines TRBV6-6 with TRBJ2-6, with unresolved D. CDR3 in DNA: TGTGCCAGCAGTACCGCAAACGTCCTGACTTTC. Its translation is CASSTANVLTF.